The 20 T cell receptor beta chains given below trace back to one sample, sequenced in a study of shared clonotypes between healthy human individuals (TCRdb year 2020). Library preparation employed the immunoSEQ multiplex PCR assay. TCRdb retrieved this table from immuneACCESS and kept in-frame rearrangements only. Not all clones are present; in checked studies, unresolved V genes account for under half, and no reason is known for the remainder. A total of roughly 500,000 clones appear in this sample, 76% of them only once. 10% to 15% of the sample is held by the ten biggest clonotypes. The sample was PBMCs. The receptor source for this set is a woman in her thirties or forties in good health. Some clones in this sample may be carry-over from other donors' samples.

The chain has TRBV30 and TRBJ2-6; TRBD1 matches 10 bases. V gave up 6 bases and J gave up 0 bases; unmatched junction bases: 8. Germline V gene sequence: CDR1 GTSNPN, CDR2 SVGIG (reference sequence). The CDR3 has 17 amino acids. CDR3 sequence: CACHRDRGSSGANVLTF. In nucleotides, the CDR3 is TGTGCCTGCCACCGGGACAGGGGTAGCTCTGGGGCCAACGTCCTGACTTTC. Looking up the rest from reference TRBV30 and TRBJ2-6 gives the full variable domain: SQTIHQWPATLVQPVGSPLSLECTVEGTSNPNLYWYRQAAGRGLQLLFYSVGIGQISSEVPQNLSASRPQDRQFILSSKKLLLSDSGFYLCACHRDRGSSGANVLTFGAGSRLTVL.

J is TRBJ2-2 and V is TRBV6-4, with unresolved D. The CDR3 is 13 amino acids. Germline CDR1 and CDR2: MRHNA and SNTAGT. Trimming pared 2 bases from V and 6 bases from J, leaving 7 bases between. The CDR3 coding sequence is TGTGCCAGCAGTGACATGGAAGCCGGGGAGCTGTTTTTT. Translated, it gives CASSDMEAGELFF.

This clone was counted only a few times. The chain combines TRBV6-5 with TRBJ2-7; TRBD1 is a possible D gene (6 bases). CDR1 MNHEY and CDR2 SVGAGI come from the germline V gene. The V end lost 6 bases, the J end lost 3 bases, and 15 bases lay between the germline ends. This CDR3 has 14 residues. CDR3 DNA: TGTGCCAGCAGCAGGGGACCGACAGTCTACGAGCAGTACTTC. Its protein product is CASSRGPTVYEQYF.

For the CDR3, the DNA is TGCAGCGTTGGGACAGGGTGGGGCGAGACCCAGTACTTC. Protein sequence: CSVGTGWGETQYF. This chain uses TRBV29-1 with TRBJ2-5; 8 bases align to TRBD1. Germline assignment: CDR1 SQVTM and CDR2 ANQGSEA. There are 13 residues in the CDR3. V lost 4 bases and J lost 5; bases outside the gene matches: 6.

The chain couples TRBV19 to TRBJ1-5, with 8 bases fitting TRBD1. The CDR3 is 13 residues long. Unmatched junction bases numbered 4, after V lost 6 bases and J lost 6 bases. Germline-derived CDR1 and CDR2 are LNHDA and SQIVND (reference sequence). The CDR3 DNA reads TGTGCCAGTAGCCCGGACAGGGTTCAGCCCCAGCATTTT. Translating it yields CASSPDRVQPQHF.

V usage is TRBV19 and J usage is TRBJ2-7; TRBD2 is a possible D gene (5 bases). In germline, CDR1 is LNHDA, CDR2 SQIVND (reference sequence). The CDR3 loop spans 16 amino acids. Trimming removed 3 bases at V and 2 bases at J, with 17 bases between. The CDR3 region has the DNA TGTGCCAGTAGTATGGGCGGCAGGACTTCCGCCTACGAGCAGTACTTC. Residues: CASSMGGRTSAYEQYF.

J is TRBJ1-2 and V is TRBV29-1; D might be TRBD1 (6 bases). The CDR3 spans 13 residues. V dropped 5 bases and J dropped 0 bases, with 10 bases sitting between them. CDR1 is SQVTM, CDR2 ANQGSEA, per germline. The CDR3, as DNA: TGCAGCGTTCCAACAGGGACTAACTATGGCTACACCTTC. The encoded protein is CSVPTGTNYGYTF.

This clone was counted a few times. The chain couples TRBV9 to TRBJ2-7; TRBD1 matches at 7 bases. J lost 1 base, V lost 0 bases, and 1 base had no gene match. This CDR3 has 14 amino acids. The germline V gene encodes CDR1 SGDLS and CDR2 YYNGEE. CDR3 coding DNA: TGTGCCAGCAGCGTAGGGGACAGTTCCTACGAGCAGTACTTC. It is translated as CASSVGDSSYEQYF.

The J gene is TRBJ2-5, the V gene TRBV21-1; the D call in the table, TRBD2, was not verified against the DNA. TRBV21-1 is a pseudogene. The CDR3 spans 15 residues. The CDR3 protein is CATTGGSGRKETQYF. DNA of the CDR3: TGTGCCACCACGGGGGGCAGCGGGAGAAAGGAGACCCAGTACTTC.

This clone was seen once. The CDR3 DNA follows: TGTGCCATCAGTGAGTCGGGGCAGGCCAATGGCTACACCTTC. Translation gives CAISESGQANGYTF. The chain recombines TRBV10-3 with TRBJ1-2, with TRBD1 as a possible D gene (5 bases). The CDR3 sequence is 14 residues long. Germline lookup yields CDR1 ENHRY and CDR2 SYGVKD. V lost 0 bases and J 6 bases, leaving 11 bases between the germline ends.

V and J are TRBV27 and TRBJ1-2, with a possible D match to TRBD1 (6 bases). Germline V gives CDR1 MNHEY, CDR2 SMNVEV (reference sequence). This CDR3 spans 13 amino acids. Trimming removed 6 bases at V and 8 bases at J, with 16 bases between. The DNA for the CDR3 is TGTGCCAGCAGCCAGGGGCAGGGTGCCGGCTACACCTTC. Amino acids: CASSQGQGAGYTF.

The chain has TRBV7-9 and TRBJ2-1; D is ambiguous. V gave up 3 bases and J gave up 6 bases, with 9 bases separating them. CDR1 and CDR2 (germline): SEHNR, FQNEAQ (reference sequence). The CDR3 loop spans 13 amino acids. The CDR3 coding sequence is TGTGCCAGCAGCTTGAATCACGGCAATGAGCAGTTCTTC. Its translation is CASSLNHGNEQFF.

This chain uses TRBV9 with TRBJ2-3; D gene ambiguous. Deletions cut 4 bases from V and 0 bases from J, with 12 bases between. The CDR3 loop spans 15 amino acids. The germline CDR1 and CDR2 sequences are SGDLS and YYNGEE. The CDR3: CASSRVGSSTDTQYF. The CDR3 region has the DNA TGTGCCAGCAGCCGAGTAGGTTCTAGCACAGATACGCAGTATTTT. Looking up the rest from reference TRBV9 and TRBJ2-3 gives the full variable domain: DSGVTQTPKHLITATGQRVTLRCSPRSGDLSVYWYQQSLDQGLQFLIQYYNGEERAKGNILERFSAQQFPDLHSELNLSSLELGDSALYFCASSRVGSSTDTQYFGPGTRLTVL.

This clone has just one count. The gene calls are TRBV10-2 and TRBJ2-5; 12 bases match TRBD2. This CDR3 is 16 amino acids long. Germline assignment: CDR1 WSHSY and CDR2 SAAADI. Trimming at V came to 2 bases and at J to 3 bases, leaving 4 bases not matched to a gene. The CDR3 nucleotides are TGCGCCAGCAGTGAGGGGGCTAGCGGGAGGGAAGAGACCCAGTACTTC. Its translation is CASSEGASGREETQYF.

CDR3 protein: CATSRDRQVVYEQYF. CDR3 in DNA: TGTGCCACCAGCAGGGACCGACAGGTTGTCTACGAGCAGTACTTC. The chain joins TRBV15 to TRBJ2-7; possible D gene TRBD1, 6 bases. Germline V CDR1 and CDR2: LNHNV, YYDKDF (reference sequence). V was cut by 3 bases and J by 3 bases, with 15 bases left in between. The CDR3 runs to 15 residues.

In this sample, this clone turned up a few times. The gene calls are TRBV15 and TRBJ2-1; D assignment may be TRBD1 or TRBD2 (5 bases each). The V gene lost 0 bases and the J gene lost 0 bases, with 9 bases spanning the gap. This CDR3 contains 16 residues. The germline V gene encodes CDR1 LNHNV and CDR2 YYDKDF (reference sequence). CDR3 DNA sequence: TGTGCCACCAGCAGAGATGGGGGTAGCTCCTACAATGAGCAGTTCTTC. This codes for CATSRDGGSSYNEQFF.

Worth noting for this clone: This could be a read error, since a much larger clone is one nucleotide away. The rearrangement joins TRBV7-8 to TRBJ1-1, with a possible D match to TRBD1 (5 bases). CDR3 size: 14 residues. Per germline, CDR1 SGHVS and CDR2 FQNEAQ. The ends were cut back, 2 bases at V and 4 bases at J, with 11 bases in the middle. This CDR3 is CASSLQGGVTEAFF. The CDR3 region has the DNA TGTGCCAGCAGCTTACAGGGAGGTGTCACTGAAGCTTTCTTT.

The rearrangement uses TRBV2 and TRBJ1-1; no clear D. Germline values: CDR1 SNHLY, CDR2 FYNNEI. CDR3 length: 13 amino acids. Trimming removed 3 bases from V and 5 bases from J, with 10 bases in between. CDR3 amino acids: CASSDYGRTEAFF. The CDR3 DNA follows: TGTGCCAGCAGTGATTATGGGAGGACTGAAGCTTTCTTT. Using reference TRBV2 and TRBJ1-1 for the parts outside the CDR3, the full variable domain is EPEVTQTPSHQVTQMGQEVILRCVPISNHLYFYWYRQILGQKVEFLVSFYNNEISEKSEIFDDQFSVERPDGSNFTLKIRSTKLEDSAMYFCASSDYGRTEAFFGQGTRLTVV.

This clone appeared many times. The rearrangement uses TRBV11-3 and TRBJ2-5; D is ambiguous. The germline V gene encodes CDR1 SGHNT and CDR2 YENEEA. Trimming stripped 2 bases from V and 7 bases from J, with 11 bases between. The CDR3 has 13 residues. CDR3 coding DNA: TGTGCCAGCAGCTTAAAACAAGTGGGGACCCAGTACTTC. It yields the protein CASSLKQVGTQYF.

This clone appeared a single time. The CDR3 sequence is CATSPDVFRYEQYF. CDR3 sequence (DNA): TGTGCCACCAGTCCGGACGTTTTTAGATACGAGCAGTACTTC. This sequence joins TRBV15 and TRBJ2-7; no definite D call. V was trimmed by 6 bases and J by 4 bases, leaving 16 bases between them. Germline V lookup: CDR1 LNHNV, CDR2 YYDKDF (reference sequence). This CDR3 is built from 14 residues.